This TCR beta chain was identified in a study of blood T cell repertoires in COVID-19. In the original workflow: Reference gene primer amplification gave estimated nucleated cell counts. Data came from immunoSEQ multiplex PCR; TCRdb stores just in-frame clones and leaves some out. V, J and clone size are those of that table, while D and trimming were read from the DNA. The data show about 220,000 clones, 82% seen once. Either two negative PCRs, clearance, or symptom resolution qualified Cohort 3 donors as recovered. Trimming left V 0 bases short and J 6 bases short, with 12 bases between. From germline, CDR1 is MNHEY and CDR2 SVGAGI. The CDR3 length is 14 residues.

The TCR comes from a woman aged 55-70 years who had recovered from COVID-19. The source material was PBMCs or T cells enriched from blood (not recorded which). The V and J genes are TRBV6-5 and TRBJ2-7, with a tentative D call TRBD1 (5 bases). In DNA form, the CDR3 reads TGTGCCAGCAGTTACTCGGGCAGGGATGTCGAGCAGTACTTC. This sequence encodes CASSYSGRDVEQYF.